This entry features one T cell receptor (beta chain) sequence. Its antigen is unknown. The record originates from a study of graft-versus-host responses after intestinal transplantation. Using immunoSEQ multiplex PCR, the repertoire was profiled, and TCRdb retains in-frame clones only, with some absent. The sample has 65,000 to 90,000 clones, around 90% seen once. Germline values: CDR1 SGHNT, CDR2 YYREEE (reference sequence). CDR3 length equals 17 residues. Trimming removed 0 bases at V and 5 bases at J, with 20 bases between. Findings and limits, study-wide: Within the allografts of patients who had graft-donor T cell macrochimerism, graft-versus-host to host-versus-graft clonal ratios were high.

This receptor was obtained from a human donor who was the organ donor for an intestinal transplant. The rearrangement uses TRBV5-4 and TRBJ1-2; perhaps TRBD1 as D (6 bases). The material sequenced was unstimulated CD8+ T cells sorted from spleen or lymph node cells, taken before transplant. The CDR3 DNA sequence: TGTGCCAGCAGCTTGGGGGTGGAACAGGGACGAAGATATGGCTACACCTTC. As protein: CASSLGVEQGRRYGYTF.